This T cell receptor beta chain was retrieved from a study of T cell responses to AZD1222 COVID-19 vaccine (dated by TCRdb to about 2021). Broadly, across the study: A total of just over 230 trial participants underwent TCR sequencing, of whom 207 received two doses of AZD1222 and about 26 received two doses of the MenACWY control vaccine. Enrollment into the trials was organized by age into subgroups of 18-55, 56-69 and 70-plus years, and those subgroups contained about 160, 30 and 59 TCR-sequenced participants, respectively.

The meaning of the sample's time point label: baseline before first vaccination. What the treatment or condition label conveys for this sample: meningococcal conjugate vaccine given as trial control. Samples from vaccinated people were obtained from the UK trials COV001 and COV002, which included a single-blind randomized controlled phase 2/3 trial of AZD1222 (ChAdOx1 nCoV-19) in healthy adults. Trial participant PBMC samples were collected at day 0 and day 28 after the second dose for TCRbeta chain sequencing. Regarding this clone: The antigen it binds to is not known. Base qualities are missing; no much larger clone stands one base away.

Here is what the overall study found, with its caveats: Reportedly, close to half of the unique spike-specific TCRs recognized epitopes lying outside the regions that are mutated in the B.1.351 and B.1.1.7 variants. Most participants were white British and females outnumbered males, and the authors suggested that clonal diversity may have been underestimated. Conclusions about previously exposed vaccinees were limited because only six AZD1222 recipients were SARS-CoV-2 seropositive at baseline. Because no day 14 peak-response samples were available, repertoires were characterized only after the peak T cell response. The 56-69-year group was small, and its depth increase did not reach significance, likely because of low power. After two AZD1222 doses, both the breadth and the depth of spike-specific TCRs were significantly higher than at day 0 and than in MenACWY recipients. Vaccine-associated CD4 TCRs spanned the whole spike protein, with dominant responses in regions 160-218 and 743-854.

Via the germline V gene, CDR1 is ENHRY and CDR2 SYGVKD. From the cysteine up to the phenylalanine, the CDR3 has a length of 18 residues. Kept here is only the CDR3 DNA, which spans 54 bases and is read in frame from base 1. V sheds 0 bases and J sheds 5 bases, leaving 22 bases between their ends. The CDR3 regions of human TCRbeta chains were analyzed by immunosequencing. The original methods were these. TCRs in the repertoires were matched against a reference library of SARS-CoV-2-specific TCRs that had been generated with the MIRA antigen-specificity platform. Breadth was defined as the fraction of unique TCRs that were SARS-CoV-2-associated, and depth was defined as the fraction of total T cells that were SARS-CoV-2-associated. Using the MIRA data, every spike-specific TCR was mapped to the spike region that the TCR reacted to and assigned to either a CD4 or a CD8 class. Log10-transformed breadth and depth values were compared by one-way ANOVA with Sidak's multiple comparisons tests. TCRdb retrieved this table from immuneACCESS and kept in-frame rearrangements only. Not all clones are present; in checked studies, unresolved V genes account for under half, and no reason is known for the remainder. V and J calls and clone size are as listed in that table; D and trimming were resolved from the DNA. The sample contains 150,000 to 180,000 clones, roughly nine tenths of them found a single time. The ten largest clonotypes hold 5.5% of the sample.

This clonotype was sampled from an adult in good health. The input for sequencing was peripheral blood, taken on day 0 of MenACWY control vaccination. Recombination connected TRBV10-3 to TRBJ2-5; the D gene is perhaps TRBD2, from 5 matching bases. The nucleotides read TGTGCCATCAGTGAGTCGTTCCCGAGGGCTGGGGATGGTGAGACCCAGTACTTC. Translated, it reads CAISESFPRAGDGETQYF.